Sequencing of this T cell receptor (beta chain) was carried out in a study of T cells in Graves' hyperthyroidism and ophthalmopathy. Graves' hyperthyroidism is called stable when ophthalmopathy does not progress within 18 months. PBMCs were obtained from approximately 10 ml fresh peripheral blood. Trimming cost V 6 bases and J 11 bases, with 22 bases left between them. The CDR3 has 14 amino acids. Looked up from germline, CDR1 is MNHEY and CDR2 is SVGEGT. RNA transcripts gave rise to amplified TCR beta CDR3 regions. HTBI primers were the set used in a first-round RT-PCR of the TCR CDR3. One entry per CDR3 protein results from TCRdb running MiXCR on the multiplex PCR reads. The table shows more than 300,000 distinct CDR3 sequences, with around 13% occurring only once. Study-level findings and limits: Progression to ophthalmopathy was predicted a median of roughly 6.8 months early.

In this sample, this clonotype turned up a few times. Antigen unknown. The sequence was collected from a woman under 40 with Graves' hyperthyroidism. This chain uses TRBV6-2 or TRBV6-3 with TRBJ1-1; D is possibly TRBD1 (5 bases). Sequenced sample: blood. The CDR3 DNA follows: TGTGCCAGCAGCTACACCGACTCGACAGATCAGGCTTTCTTT. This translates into CASSYTDSTDQAFF.